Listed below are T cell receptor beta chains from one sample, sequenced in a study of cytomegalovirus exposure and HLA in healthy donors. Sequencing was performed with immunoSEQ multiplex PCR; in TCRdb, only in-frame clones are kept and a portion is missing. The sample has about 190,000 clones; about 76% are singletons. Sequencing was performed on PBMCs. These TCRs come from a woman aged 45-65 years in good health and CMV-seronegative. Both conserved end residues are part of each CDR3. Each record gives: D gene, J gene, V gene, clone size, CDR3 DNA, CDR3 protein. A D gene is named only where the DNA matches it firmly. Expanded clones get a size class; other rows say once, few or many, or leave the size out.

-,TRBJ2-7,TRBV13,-,TGTGCCAGCAGCCCATTTAGCGGATCGAGCTCCTACGAGCAGTACTTC,CASSPFSGSSSYEQYF
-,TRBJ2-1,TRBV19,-,TGTGCCAGCTCGGTCCCGGGACTTGAGCAGTTCTTC,CASSVPGLEQFF
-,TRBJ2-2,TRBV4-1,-,TGCGCCAGCAGTGCTGACGTTAGCGAAACCGGGGAGCTGTTTTTT,CASSADVSETGELFF
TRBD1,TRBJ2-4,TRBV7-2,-,TGTGCCAGCAGCTTTACCGGGACAGGGGTAGGGGCCAAAAACATTCAGTACTTC,CASSFTGTGVGAKNIQYF
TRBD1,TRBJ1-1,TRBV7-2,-,TGTGCCAGCAGCTTAAGGACAGGCTACACTGAAGCTTTCTTT,CASSLRTGYTEAFF
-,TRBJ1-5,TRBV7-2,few,TGTGCAAGCAGCTTAGCCCATCAGGGAGGCCAGCCCCAGCATTTT,CASSLAHQGGQPQHF
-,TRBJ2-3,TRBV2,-,TGTGCCAGCGGGGCCCTAAGGGATACGCAGTATTTT,CASGALRDTQYF
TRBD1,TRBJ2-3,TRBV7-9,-,TGTGCCAGCAGCTTTGAAGGGGGCCGGGGAGATACGCAGTATTTT,CASSFEGGRGDTQYF
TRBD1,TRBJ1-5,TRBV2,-,TGTGCCAGCAGTGAAGCTTGGGGGACAGGGGTAAATCAGCCCCAGCATTTT,CASSEAWGTGVNQPQHF
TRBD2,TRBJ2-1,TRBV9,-,TGTGCCAGCAGCGACCCTCTAAGCGGGAAGACCTACAATGAGCAGTTCTTC,CASSDPLSGKTYNEQFF
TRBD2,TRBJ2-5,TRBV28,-,TGTGCCAGCAGTTTCGGGGGGACGGAGACCCAGTACTTC,CASSFGGTETQYF
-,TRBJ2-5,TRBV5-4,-,TGTGCCAGCAGCTTTCCAAAAGAGACCCAGTACTTC,CASSFPKETQYF
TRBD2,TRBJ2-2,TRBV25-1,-,TGTGCCAGCTCGAAAGCAGGGAGGGCCGGGGAGCTGTTTTTT,CASSKAGRAGELFF
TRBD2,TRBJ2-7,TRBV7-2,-,TGTGCCAGCAGCTTAAGTGGGTCGGGAGGAGGAGTGCAGTACTTC,CASSLSGSGGGVQYF
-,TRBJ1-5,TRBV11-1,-,TGTGCCAGCAGCGCCACCGGGGGGTCGAATCAGCCCCAGCATTTT,CASSATGGSNQPQHF
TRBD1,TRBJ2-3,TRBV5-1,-,TGCGCCAGCAGCTCGAACAGGGGAGATACGCAGTATTTT,CASSSNRGDTQYF
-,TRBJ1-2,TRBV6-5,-,TGTGCCAGCAGATTTTATCGGGAGTCGGACTATGGCTACACCTTC,CASRFYRESDYGYTF
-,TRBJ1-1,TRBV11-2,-,TGTGCCAGCAGCAGTCAGGGGTCGGTTGAAGCTTTCTTT,CASSSQGSVEAFF